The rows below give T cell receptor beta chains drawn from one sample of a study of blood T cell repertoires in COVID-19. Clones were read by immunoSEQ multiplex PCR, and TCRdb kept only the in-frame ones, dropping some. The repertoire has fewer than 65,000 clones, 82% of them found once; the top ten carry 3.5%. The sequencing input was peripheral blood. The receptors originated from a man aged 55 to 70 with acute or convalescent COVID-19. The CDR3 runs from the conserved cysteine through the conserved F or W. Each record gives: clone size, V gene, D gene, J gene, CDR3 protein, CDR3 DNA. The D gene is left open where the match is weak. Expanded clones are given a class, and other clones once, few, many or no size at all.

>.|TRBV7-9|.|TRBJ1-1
CASSSAGYTEAFF
TGTGCCAGCAGCTCCGCAGGGTACACTGAAGCTTTCTTT
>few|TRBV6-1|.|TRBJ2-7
CASSEALAGYEQYF
TGTGCCAGCAGTGAAGCCCTAGCTGGGTACGAGCAGTACTTC
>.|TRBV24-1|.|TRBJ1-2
CATSEGGDGYTF
TGTGCCACCAGTGAAGGGGGGGATGGCTACACCTTC
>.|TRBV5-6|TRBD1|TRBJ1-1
CASSLAGQGREAFF
TGTGCCAGCAGCTTGGCGGGACAGGGCCGTGAAGCTTTCTTT
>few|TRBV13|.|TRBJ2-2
CASSPPTRTGELFF
TGTGCCAGCAGCCCTCCCACCCGGACCGGGGAGCTGTTTTTT
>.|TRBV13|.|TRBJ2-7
CASSFSLYEQYF
TGTGCCAGCAGCTTCTCCCTCTACGAGCAGTACTTC
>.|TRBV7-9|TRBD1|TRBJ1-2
CASSSEAGGGYGYTF
TGTGCCAGCAGCTCAGAGGCAGGGGGAGGCTATGGCTACACCTTC
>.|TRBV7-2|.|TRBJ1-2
CASSLVAPFGQRMVGYTF
TGTGCCAGCAGCTTAGTAGCTCCCTTCGGACAGAGGATGGTCGGCTACACCTTC
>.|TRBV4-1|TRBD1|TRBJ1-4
CASSPVTGVEKLFF
TGCGCCAGCAGCCCCGTGACAGGGGTAGAAAAACTGTTTTTT
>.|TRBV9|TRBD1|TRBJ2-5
CASSAQGVQETQYF
TGTGCCAGCAGCGCCCAGGGGGTCCAAGAGACCCAGTACTTC
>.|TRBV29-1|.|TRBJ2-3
CSARGQTSTDTQYF
TGCAGCGCTAGAGGACAGACTAGCACAGATACGCAGTATTTT
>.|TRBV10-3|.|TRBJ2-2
CAISDPIVGELFF
TGTGCCATCAGTGACCCAATAGTTGGGGAGCTGTTTTTT
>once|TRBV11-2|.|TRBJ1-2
CASSSGVQGYGYTF
TGTGCCAGCAGCTCCGGGGTACAAGGATATGGCTACACCTTC
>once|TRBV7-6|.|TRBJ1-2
CASSTTPNYGYTF
TGTGCCAGCAGCACGACTCCTAACTATGGCTACACCTTC
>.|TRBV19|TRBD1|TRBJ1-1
CASSRQGEGPTEAFF
TGTGCCAGTAGTAGACAGGGAGAGGGTCCCACTGAAGCTTTCTTT
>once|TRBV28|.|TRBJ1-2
CASSLGPTNYGYTF
TGTGCCAGCAGTTTGGGGCCGACAAACTATGGCTACACCTTC
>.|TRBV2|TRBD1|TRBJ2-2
CASRDGTGVTGELFF
TGTGCCAGCAGAGACGGGACAGGGGTGACCGGGGAGCTGTTTTTT
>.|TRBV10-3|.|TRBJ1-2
CAISESEIDRDMTVYTF
TGTGCCATCAGTGAGTCAGAAATAGACCGGGATATGACTGTCTACACCTTC